This is a list of T cell receptor beta chains from one sample in a study of cytomegalovirus exposure and HLA in healthy donors. Libraries were prepared by immunoSEQ multiplex PCR; TCRdb keeps only in-frame clonotypes and omits some of them. This table has about 110,000 clones, about 80% appearing once. Source material: PBMCs. The receptors stem from a woman between 50 and 59 years old in good health and CMV-seropositive. CDR3s include the opening cysteine and the closing phenylalanine or tryptophan. D genes are given only for firm matches. A clone size is listed for some rows: how often the clone was seen (once, few, many), or a class if it is expanded.

v_call,clone_size,j_call,d_call,cdr3_length,cdr3_nt,cdr3_aa
TRBV19,NA,TRBJ2-7,NA,15,TGTGCCAGTAGTATCTCGGGGGACAGACTCTACGAGCAGTACTTC,CASSISGDRLYEQYF
TRBV13,few,TRBJ2-7,NA,11,TGTGCCAGCAGCCCAGGATACGAGCAGTACTTC,CASSPGYEQYF
TRBV9,NA,TRBJ2-1,TRBD2,15,TGTGCCAGCAGCAGAGCGGGAGGGCTGGGAAATGAGCAGTTCTTC,CASSRAGGLGNEQFF
TRBV5-4,once,TRBJ2-3,NA,18,TGTGCCAGCAGCCCCTCCGGGCGGGGAGGTTTTAGCACAGATACGCAGTATTTT,CASSPSGRGGFSTDTQYF
TRBV5-4,NA,TRBJ1-5,TRBD1,16,TGTGCCAGCAGCTTGGGGGGACAGGGGATTAATCAGCCCCAGCATTTT,CASSLGGQGINQPQHF
TRBV2,NA,TRBJ2-3,TRBD2,14,TGTGCCAGCAAGCGGGGGGGCATCTCAGATACGCAGTATTTT,CASKRGGISDTQYF
TRBV13,NA,TRBJ2-5,TRBD2,16,TGTGCCAGCAGCTCCTGGACTAGCGGGGCCCAAGAGACCCAGTACTTC,CASSSWTSGAQETQYF
TRBV7-9,NA,TRBJ2-3,TRBD2,15,TGTGCCAGCAGCTCTAGCGGGGGGGCCTCGGATACGCAGTATTTT,CASSSSGGASDTQYF
TRBV5-1,NA,TRBJ2-5,TRBD2,16,TGCGCCAGCAGCTTTGGGACTAGCGGGGGGGTAGAGACCCAGTACTTC,CASSFGTSGGVETQYF
TRBV18,NA,TRBJ2-1,TRBD2,14,TGTGCCAGCTCGGGCGGGAGCGGGTACAATGAGCAGTTCTTC,CASSGGSGYNEQFF
TRBV7-8,NA,TRBJ1-2,NA,13,TGTGCCAGCAGCTTAGCGCGGGGGAATGGCTACACCTTC,CASSLARGNGYTF
TRBV16,NA,TRBJ2-2,TRBD1,14,TGTGCCAGCAGCCTTGGACAGGACCGAGCATTTGAGTTTTTT,CASSLGQDRAFEFF
TRBV5-4,NA,TRBJ2-3,NA,14,TGTGCCAGCAGCTCCTCTGGGCTTGGGGATACGCAGTATTTT,CASSSSGLGDTQYF
TRBV7-2,NA,TRBJ2-2,TRBD1,14,TGTGCCAGCAGCAGGGACAGGAACACCGGGGAGCTGTTTTTT,CASSRDRNTGELFF
TRBV9,once,TRBJ2-2,NA,13,TGTGCCAGCAGCGTACTCCAGGGCGGGGAGCTGTTTTTT,CASSVLQGGELFF
TRBV6-6,NA,TRBJ2-1,NA,15,TGTGCCAGCAGCTCCAACCCCGGCGGCTACAATGAGCAGTTCTTC,CASSSNPGGYNEQFF
TRBV4-3,NA,TRBJ2-2,NA,15,TGCGCCAGCAGCCAAGGAGGCGGGAACACCGGGGAGCTGTTTTTT,CASSQGGGNTGELFF
TRBV4-2,NA,TRBJ1-1,NA,15,TGTGCCAGCAGCGAACAGGGAGGGGTAGTCACTGAAGCTTTCTTT,CASSEQGGVVTEAFF
TRBV9,NA,TRBJ2-7,NA,15,TGTGCCAGCAGCGTCTCGACAGGGGAGGGATACGAGCAGTACTTC,CASSVSTGEGYEQYF
TRBV7-9,NA,TRBJ2-5,NA,14,TGTGCCAGCAGCCTCATCTGGGGGGAAGAGACCCAGTACTTC,CASSLIWGEETQYF
TRBV9,NA,TRBJ2-7,NA,13,TGTGCCAGCAGCGTAGGCAGGGGCTCCGAGCAGTACTTC,CASSVGRGSEQYF
TRBV5-1,few,TRBJ1-2,NA,13,TGCGCCAGCAGCCGGACATTGGACTATGGCTACACCTTC,CASSRTLDYGYTF
TRBV27,NA,TRBJ2-6,TRBD1,18,TGTGCCAGCAGTTTAACCGGGACAGGGTTCTCTGGGGCCAACGTCCTGACTTTC,CASSLTGTGFSGANVLTF
TRBV7-9,NA,TRBJ2-7,TRBD2,15,TGTGCCAGCAGCTCCCGCGGTAGCGGGAACGACGAGCAGTACTTC,CASSSRGSGNDEQYF
TRBV29-1,NA,TRBJ1-1,NA,12,TGCAGCGTTAAGACAGCCAACACTGAAGCTTTCTTT,CSVKTANTEAFF
TRBV11-2,NA,TRBJ2-1,TRBD2,13,TGTGCCAGCAGACTAGCGGGAGGTAATGAGCAGTTCTTC,CASRLAGGNEQFF
TRBV4-1,few,TRBJ2-5,TRBD1,18,TGCGCCAGCAGCCAAGATGCCTCCGGGACAGGGGTGGAAGAGACCCAGTACTTC,CASSQDASGTGVEETQYF
TRBV10-3,NA,TRBJ1-5,TRBD1,14,TGTGCCATCAGTTTGGACAGGGGGAATCAGCCCCAGCATTTT,CAISLDRGNQPQHF
TRBV19,NA,TRBJ2-7,NA,14,TGTGCCAGTAGTATGGGGACAACCTCCTACGAGCAGTACTTC,CASSMGTTSYEQYF
TRBV6-5,NA,TRBJ2-3,NA,15,TGTGCCAGCAGTTACTCATGGGGGGACACAGATACGCAGTATTTT,CASSYSWGDTDTQYF
TRBV18,NA,TRBJ1-2,TRBD1,18,TGTGCCAGCTCACTGGACAGGGACCAGACCCGCCGACTTAAGGGCTACACCTTC,CASSLDRDQTRRLKGYTF
TRBV6-1,NA,TRBJ2-7,TRBD1,15,TGTGCCAGCAGTGTCGACAGGGGGCAGGGCTACGAGCAGTACTTC,CASSVDRGQGYEQYF
TRBV7-2,NA,TRBJ2-7,TRBD1,16,TGTGCCAGCAGCTTAGATCGGGGACAGGGGGCGGAAGAGCAGTACTTC,CASSLDRGQGAEEQYF
TRBV2,NA,TRBJ1-5,NA,17,TGTGCCAGCAGTGGGGGCACTACCAGGGCTAACAATCAGCCCCAGCATTTT,CASSGGTTRANNQPQHF
TRBV10-3,NA,TRBJ1-2,TRBD1,12,TGTGCCATTGGGACAGGGAACTATGGCTACACCTTC,CAIGTGNYGYTF
TRBV5-1,NA,TRBJ2-3,NA,15,TGCGCCAGCAGCCCCTCGCGCGGGGGCACAGATACGCAGTATTTT,CASSPSRGGTDTQYF
TRBV19,NA,TRBJ2-5,NA,16,TGTGCCAGTAGCTCCCATAAGCGCGGGGGCCGGGAGACCCAGTACTTC,CASSSHKRGGRETQYF
TRBV7-9,NA,TRBJ2-7,NA,16,TGTTCCAGCAGCTCCGCCGGGACCCGCATATCGGGGGTGCAGTACTTC,CSSSSAGTRISGVQYF
TRBV6-6,NA,TRBJ2-5,NA,13,TGTGCCAGCAGCCCGGACAGCCAAGAGACCCAGTACTTC,CASSPDSQETQYF
TRBV7-9,once,TRBJ2-7,TRBD1,13,TGTTCCAGCAGCCCGGGACAGTCCTACGAGCAGTACTTC,CSSSPGQSYEQYF
TRBV7-9,once,TRBJ2-1,NA,15,TGTGCCAGCAGCTTGCGGCGGGGAAGCTACAATGAGCAGTTCTTC,CASSLRRGSYNEQFF
TRBV7-9,NA,TRBJ1-2,TRBD1,13,TGTGCCAGCAGCGCGGGACAGCTTCGCTATCACACCTTC,CASSAGQLRYHTF
TRBV12-5,NA,TRBJ2-3,TRBD1,14,TGTGCTAGTGGTTTGGGGACAGGGACAGATACGCAGTATTTT,CASGLGTGTDTQYF
TRBV7-9,NA,TRBJ1-6,TRBD1,16,TGTGCCAGCAGCTTAGCCACAGGGGGCTATAATTCACCCCTCCACTTT,CASSLATGGYNSPLHF
TRBV7-9,NA,TRBJ2-5,NA,14,TGTGCCAGCAGCTTAGCGACAGTCCAAGAGACCCAGTACTTC,CASSLATVQETQYF
TRBV9,NA,TRBJ2-3,NA,13,TGTGCCAGCAGCGTCTCCCCGGCAGATACGCAGTATTTT,CASSVSPADTQYF
TRBV19,few,TRBJ1-4,NA,15,TGTGCCAGTAGTCCGTACACTACAACTAATGAAAAACTGTTTTTT,CASSPYTTTNEKLFF
TRBV2,NA,TRBJ1-1,NA,14,TGTGCCAGCAGTGAACGGGGGGGGAACACTGAAGCTTTCTTT,CASSERGGNTEAFF